This TCR beta chain originates from a study of cytomegalovirus exposure and HLA in healthy donors. It was with 60 Vbeta and 13 Jbeta primers that the PCR ran. The repertoire was sequenced with immunoSEQ multiplex PCR; TCRdb's copy has only in-frame clones and lacks some. The table has 100,000 to 150,000 clones, about two thirds seen once. The CDR3 runs 15 residues. Germline V gives CDR1 GTSNPN, CDR2 SVGIG (reference sequence). Trimming shortened V by 0 bases and J by 1 base, and 12 bases separated the two germline ends. This TCR came from a man aged 25-40 years in good health and CMV-seronegative. The sequencing sample was made of PBMCs. V usage is TRBV30 and J usage is TRBJ1-1; D is perhaps TRBD1 (5 bases). The CDR3 loop reads CAWSVPREGNTEAFF. As DNA, the CDR3 is TGTGCCTGGAGTGTACCCAGGGAGGGGAACACTGAAGCTTTCTTT.